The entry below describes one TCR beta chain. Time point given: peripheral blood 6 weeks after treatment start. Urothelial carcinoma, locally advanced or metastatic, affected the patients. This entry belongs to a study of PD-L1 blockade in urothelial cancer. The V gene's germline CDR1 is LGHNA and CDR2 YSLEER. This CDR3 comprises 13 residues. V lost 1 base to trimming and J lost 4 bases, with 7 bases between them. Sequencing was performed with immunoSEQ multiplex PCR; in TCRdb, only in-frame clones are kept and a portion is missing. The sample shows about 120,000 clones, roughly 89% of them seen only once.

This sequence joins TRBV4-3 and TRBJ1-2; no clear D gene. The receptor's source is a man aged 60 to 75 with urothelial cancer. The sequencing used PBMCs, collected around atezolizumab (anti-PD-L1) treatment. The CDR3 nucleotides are TGCGCCAGCAGCCAAGTATCGAGCTATGGCTACACCTTC. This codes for CASSQVSSYGYTF.